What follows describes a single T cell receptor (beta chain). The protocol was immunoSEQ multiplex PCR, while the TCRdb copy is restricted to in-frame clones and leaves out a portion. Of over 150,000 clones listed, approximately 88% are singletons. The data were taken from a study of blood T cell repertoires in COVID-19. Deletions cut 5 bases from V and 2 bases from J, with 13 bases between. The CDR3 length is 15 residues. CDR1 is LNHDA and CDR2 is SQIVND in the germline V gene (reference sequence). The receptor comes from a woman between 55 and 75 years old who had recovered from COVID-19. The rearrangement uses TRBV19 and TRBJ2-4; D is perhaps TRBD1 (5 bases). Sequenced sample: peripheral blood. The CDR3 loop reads CASSPLQESKNIQYF. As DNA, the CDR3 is TGTGCCAGTAGTCCGCTACAGGAATCCAAAAACATTCAGTACTTC. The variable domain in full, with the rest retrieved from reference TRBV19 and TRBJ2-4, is DGGITQSPKYLFRKEGQNVTLSCEQNLNHDAMYWYRQDPGQGLRLIYYSQIVNDFQKGDIAEGYSVSREKKESFPLTVTSAQKNPTAFYLCASSPLQESKNIQYFGAGTRLSVL.